The 19 T cell receptor beta chains reported below all come from one sample, sequenced in a study of blood T cell repertoires in COVID-19. Method: immunoSEQ multiplex PCR; TCRdb's copy keeps in-frame clones and lacks some. The data hold hundreds of thousands of clones, with around 85% observed a single time. The sequenced sample was peripheral blood. The receptors originated from a woman older than 75 with acute or convalescent COVID-19.

This rearrangement joins TRBV6-1 to TRBJ1-6; no clear D gene. Trimming removed 2 bases from V and 10 bases from J, with 12 bases in between. The CDR3 consists of 14 residues. The V gene's germline CDR1 is MNHNS and CDR2 SASEGT. DNA for the CDR3: TGTGCCAGCAGTGAATGGGAGGGATTCTCACCCCTCCACTTT. It yields the protein CASSEWEGFSPLHF.

The chain is built from TRBV18 and TRBJ2-1; D might be TRBD1 (6 bases). The CDR3 contains 13 residues. The germline V and J ends were trimmed by 6 bases and 2 bases, with 8 bases remaining between them. Per the germline V gene, CDR1 is KGHSH and CDR2 is LQKENI. CDR3 coding DNA: TGTGCCAGCTCCCGGGACACCTACAATGAGCAGTTCTTC. It codes for CASSRDTYNEQFF.

J is TRBJ1-3 and V is TRBV2; D is ambiguous. The length of the CDR3 is 12 residues. CDR1 and CDR2 from the germline V gene are SNHLY and FYNNEI. With 8 bases removed from V and 6 bases from J, the gap between germline ends came to 11 bases. CDR3 in DNA: TGTGCCAGCTCCAGCGTTTCAAACACCATATATTTT. The encoded protein is CASSSVSNTIYF.

This sequence joins TRBV6-6 and TRBJ2-7, with 9 nucleotides matching TRBD1. Per germline, CDR1 MNHNY and CDR2 SVGAGI (reference sequence). This CDR3 region has 14 residues. V shed 2 bases, J shed 4 bases, and the junction held 3 bases outside the gene matches. The CDR3 nucleotides read TGTGCCAGCAGTTACGGTGACAGGGGGTACGAGCAGTACTTC. Its translation: CASSYGDRGYEQYF.

This rearrangement joins TRBV28 to TRBJ1-6, with D maybe TRBD1 (5 bases). The length of the CDR3 is 14 residues. Germline lookup yields CDR1 MDHEN and CDR2 SYDVKM. Between the trimmed V and J ends, which lost 2 bases and 9 bases, there was a span of 11 bases. The CDR3 region has the DNA TGTGCCAGCAGTTTACAGGGATCTGTTTCACCCCTCCACTTT. Translating it yields CASSLQGSVSPLHF.

V usage is TRBV19 and J usage is TRBJ1-4, with 9 positions matching TRBD1. Unmatched junction bases numbered 15, after V lost 7 bases and J lost 3 bases. CDR1 LNHDA and CDR2 SQIVND come from the germline V gene (reference sequence). CDR3 length: 18 amino acids. The CDR3 here is CASTSPPGQGAPNEKLFF. The CDR3, as DNA: TGTGCCAGTACCTCACCCCCGGGACAGGGTGCGCCTAATGAAAAACTGTTTTTT. Supplemented by reference TRBV19 and TRBJ1-4, the full variable domain reads DGGITQSPKYLFRKEGQNVTLSCEQNLNHDAMYWYRQDPGQGLRLIYYSQIVNDFQKGDIAEGYSVSREKKESFPLTVTSAQKNPTAFYLCASTSPPGQGAPNEKLFFGSGTQLSVL.

V is TRBV6-5 and J is TRBJ1-2; TRBD1 is a possible D gene (6 bases). The germline gives CDR1 MNHEY, CDR2 SVGAGI. This CDR3 is 13 amino acids long. The V gene lost 0 bases and the J gene lost 7 bases, with 9 bases spanning the gap. The CDR3 DNA reads as TGTGCCAGCAGTTACTCACAGGGCGCTGGCTACACCTTC. This translates into CASSYSQGAGYTF.

This clone appeared once. J is TRBJ1-2 and V is TRBV15; D gene unclear. The CDR3 extends over 13 amino acids. The V end lost 0 bases, the J end lost 1 base, and 3 bases lay between the germline ends. Germline V gives CDR1 LNHNV, CDR2 YYDKDF (reference sequence). Here the CDR3 reads CATSRDLNYGYTF. The CDR3 region has the DNA TGTGCCACCAGCAGAGATCTTAACTATGGCTACACCTTC.

CDR3 DNA: TGTGCCAGTAGTGCCGCGGGGACCCAGTACTTC. Encoded protein: CASSAAGTQYF. V is TRBV19 and J is TRBJ2-5; TRBD2 is a possible D gene (5 bases). V was pared by 5 bases and J by 7 bases, with 8 bases between. CDR1 and CDR2 from the germline V gene are LNHDA and SQIVND (reference sequence). The CDR3 is made up of 11 amino acids.

This sequence joins TRBV2 and TRBJ2-7; D is possibly TRBD2 (5 bases). The CDR3 has 14 residues. Trimming stripped 6 bases from V and 1 base from J, with 13 bases between. CDR1 and CDR2 from the germline V gene are SNHLY and FYNNEI. The CDR3 DNA reads as TGTGCCAGCAGGCTCCGTCGGGAATCCTACGAGCAGTACTTC. Its translation: CASRLRRESYEQYF.

The J gene is TRBJ2-2, the V gene TRBV6-5; D is perhaps TRBD1 (5 bases). CDR3 length: 15 residues. V shed 2 bases and J shed 0 bases, with 7 bases lying between them. From germline, CDR1 is MNHEY and CDR2 SVGAGI. Written as DNA, the CDR3 is TGTGCCAGCAGTTACGCAGGGCCGAACACCGGGGAGCTGTTTTTT. Translation gives CASSYAGPNTGELFF.

The rearrangement links TRBV4-2 to TRBJ2-5; a possible D gene is TRBD2 (6 bases). This CDR3 has 16 residues. CDR1 and CDR2 from the germline V gene are LGHNA and YNFKEQ. V lost 0 bases and J lost 5, with 16 bases in between. The CDR3: CASSQEEGGGSETQYF. In DNA form, the CDR3 reads TGTGCCAGCAGCCAAGAGGAGGGAGGAGGGTCGGAGACCCAGTACTTC.

This clone was detected a few times. The genes are TRBV19 and TRBJ2-5, with TRBD2 as a possible D gene (6 bases). CDR1 is LNHDA and CDR2 is SQIVND in the germline V gene (reference sequence). CDR3 size: 14 residues. The V gene lost 5 bases and the J gene lost 5 bases, with 15 bases spanning the gap. Here the CDR3 reads CASSGRAGLETQYF. Here the CDR3 DNA reads TGTGCCAGTAGTGGCCGCGCGGGGCTGGAGACCCAGTACTTC.

This chain connects TRBV5-5 to TRBJ2-3; a possible D gene is TRBD1 (5 bases). The CDR3 is made up of 16 amino acids. The germline V and J ends were trimmed by 0 bases and 5 bases, with 16 bases remaining between them. Germline V gives CDR1 SGHKS, CDR2 YYEKEE (reference sequence). The CDR3 here is CASSLVSQGPLDTQYF. CDR3 in DNA: TGTGCCAGCAGCTTGGTGAGTCAGGGCCCCCTAGATACGCAGTATTTT.

The rearrangement uses TRBV9 and TRBJ2-5; no reliable D call. This CDR3 spans 14 amino acids. Trimming removed 4 bases from V and 1 base from J, with 11 bases in between. Per the germline V gene, CDR1 is SGDLS and CDR2 is YYNGEE. The CDR3 region is CASSPRGVQETQYF. CDR3 nucleotides: TGTGCCAGCAGCCCGCGTGGTGTCCAAGAGACCCAGTACTTC.

The V and J genes are TRBV2 and TRBJ1-5, with a weak D call TRBD1 (5 bases). V gave up 3 bases and J gave up 7 bases, with 13 bases separating them. The CDR3 has 14 residues. Germline V gene sequence: CDR1 SNHLY, CDR2 FYNNEI. The CDR3 nucleotides are TGTGCCAGCAGTGAGTGGTCAGGGCGACAGCCCCAGCATTTT. This sequence encodes CASSEWSGRQPQHF.

The rearrangement joins TRBV29-1 to TRBJ2-1; TRBD1 might be the D (5 bases). The V end was cut by 3 bases, the J end by 9 bases, with 6 bases between. The CDR3 covers 10 residues. The germline V gene encodes CDR1 SQVTM and CDR2 ANQGSEA. Here the CDR3 reads CSVDGAEQFF. The CDR3 DNA reads as TGCAGCGTTGATGGGGCTGAGCAGTTCTTC.

This sequence joins TRBV28 and TRBJ1-2, with D hard to call. Germline values: CDR1 MDHEN, CDR2 SYDVKM. The CDR3 runs 13 residues. V was cut by 3 bases and J by 5 bases, with 10 bases left in between. The CDR3 bases are TGTGCCAGCAGTTTGAACAGTCAGTATGGCTACACCTTC. It translates to CASSLNSQYGYTF.

This clone was counted between two and nine times. The chain has TRBV4-2 and TRBJ2-3; 11 bases align to TRBD2. The CDR3 has 16 residues. The germline CDR1 and CDR2 sequences are LGHNA and YNFKEQ. The J segment lost 4 bases and the V segment lost 1 base, leaving 4 bases of the junction unmatched. The CDR3 coding sequence is TGTGCCAGCAGCCAAGGTAGCGGGGGGGCCCCAGATACGCAGTATTTT. Translation: CASSQGSGGAPDTQYF.